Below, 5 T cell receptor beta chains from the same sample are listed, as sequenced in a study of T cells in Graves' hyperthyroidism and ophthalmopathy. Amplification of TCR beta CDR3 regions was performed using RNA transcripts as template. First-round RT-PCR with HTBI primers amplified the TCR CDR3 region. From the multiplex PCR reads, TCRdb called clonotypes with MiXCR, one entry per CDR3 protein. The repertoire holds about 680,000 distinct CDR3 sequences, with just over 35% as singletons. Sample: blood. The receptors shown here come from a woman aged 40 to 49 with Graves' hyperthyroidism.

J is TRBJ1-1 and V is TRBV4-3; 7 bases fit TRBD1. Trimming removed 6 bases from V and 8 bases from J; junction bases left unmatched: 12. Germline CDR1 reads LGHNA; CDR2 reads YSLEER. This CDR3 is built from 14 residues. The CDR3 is CASSMVQGGREAFF. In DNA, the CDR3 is TGCGCCAGCAGTATGGTGCAGGGGGGCAGAGAAGCTTTCTTT.

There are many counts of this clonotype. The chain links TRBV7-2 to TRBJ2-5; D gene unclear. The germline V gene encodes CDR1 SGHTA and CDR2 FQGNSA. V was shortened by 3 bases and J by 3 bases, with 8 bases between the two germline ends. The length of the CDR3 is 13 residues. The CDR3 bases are TGTGCCAGCAGCTTGACCGGTAAAGAGACCCAGTACTTC. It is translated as CASSLTGKETQYF.

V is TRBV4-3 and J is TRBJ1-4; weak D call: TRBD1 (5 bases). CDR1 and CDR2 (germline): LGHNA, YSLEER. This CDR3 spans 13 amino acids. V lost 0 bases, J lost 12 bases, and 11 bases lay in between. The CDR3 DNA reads TGCGCCAGCAGCCAAGAAAGGTTGGGGGAACTGTTTTTT. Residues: CASSQERLGELFF.

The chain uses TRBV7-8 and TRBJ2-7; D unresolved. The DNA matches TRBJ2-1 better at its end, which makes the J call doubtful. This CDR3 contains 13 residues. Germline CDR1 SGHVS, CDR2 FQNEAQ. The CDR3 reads CASSLLGFDKQFF. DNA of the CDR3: TGTGCCAGCAGCTTATTGGGCTTCGATAAGCAGTTCTTC.

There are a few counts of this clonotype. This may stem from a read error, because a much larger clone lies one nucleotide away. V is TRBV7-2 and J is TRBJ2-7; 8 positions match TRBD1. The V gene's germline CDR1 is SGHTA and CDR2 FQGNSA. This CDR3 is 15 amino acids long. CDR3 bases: TGTGTCAGCAGCCCCTCCGGGACAGGAGGTAACGAGCAGTACTTC. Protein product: CVSSPSGTGGNEQYF.